The clone carrying this T cell receptor beta chain was counted ten times or more. The antigen is undetermined. The sample originates from a study of CD8 T cells in ankylosing spondylitis. In making TCR beta libraries, quantitative 5'-RACE with molecular barcodes was used. TCRdb re-called the 5' RACE reads with MiXCR, one entry per CDR3 protein. This sample has some 220,000 distinct CDR3 sequences, with 7% to 8% found just once. V was cut by 5 bases and J by 6 bases, with 14 bases left in between. Germline loops: CDR1 SQVTM, CDR2 ANQGSEA. The CDR3 has 13 residues. Overall study results and limits: Ankylosing spondylitis blood appeared to carry a characteristic TCR beta motif of several highly homologous variants.

This sequence was found in a male donor with ankylosing spondylitis. The chain is built from TRBV29-1 and TRBJ2-1; a possible D gene is TRBD2 (7 bases). The sequenced sample consisted of blood, either unsorted or a sorted T cell fraction (not recorded which). DNA for the CDR3: TGCAGCGTTAGGGGAGGGGGTTTCAATGAGCAGTTCTTC. Protein: CSVRGGGFNEQFF.